A selection of T cell receptor beta chains follows, all from one sample in a study of T-cell reconstitution after alpha-beta-depleted transplantation in children. Using its own MiXCR run on the PCR reads, TCRdb lists one record per CDR3 protein. The profile covers more than 60,000 distinct CDR3 sequences, with 7.3% appearing a single time and approximately 2.3% taken by the ten largest. The sample in question was PBMCs from the stem cell graft donor, obtained from the stem cell graft. These receptors were collected from a human donor who donated a stem cell graft to a child with acute lymphoblastic leukemia. The conserved cysteine and the conserved F or W are not part of the CDR3 here.

j_gene,v_gene,CDR3aa
TRBJ1-5,TRBV9,ASSGTGSGQPQH
TRBJ1-1,TRBV10-2,ATENRGRWTEAF
TRBJ2-6,TRBV6-2/TRBV6-3,ASSYNSGANVLT
TRBJ2-7,TRBV5-1,ASSFLIGTNYEQY
TRBJ1-6,TRBV4-3,ASSHGGNHNSPLH
TRBJ2-1,TRBV20-1,SAPGTGSSGNEQF
TRBJ1-4,TRBV27,ASSFGRAGEKLF
TRBJ1-4,TRBV4-2,ASSQVGRGLGEKLF
TRBJ2-3,TRBV29-1,SVGQAQGTQY
TRBJ2-7,TRBV5-1,SSSLATDTGDEQY
TRBJ1-1,TRBV20-1,SALDRGRAF
TRBJ1-2,TRBV12-3/TRBV12-4,ASSLRGGGYT
TRBJ1-3,TRBV4-3,ASSQEQRNTIY
TRBJ1-6,TRBV12-3/TRBV12-4,ASTTTGTGSPLH
TRBJ1-5,TRBV24-1,ATSETLTQGIYSNQPQH
TRBJ2-7,TRBV6-5,ASSYATGSSYEQY
TRBJ2-2,TRBV11-3,ASSFLGNTGELF
TRBJ2-7,TRBV4-2,ASSPGGGRSYEQY
TRBJ2-7,TRBV11-2,ASSLARETYEQY
TRBJ1-5,TRBV5-1,ASSPGDNQPQH
TRBJ2-3,TRBV5-1,ASSHSSGRAPDTQY
TRBJ1-1,TRBV5-1,ASSGGQINTEAF
TRBJ1-1,TRBV12-3/TRBV12-4,ASSLGGKAF
TRBJ2-5,TRBV29-1,SVEGRRTGYQETQY
TRBJ2-1,TRBV5-1,ASSQRGVQF
TRBJ2-1,TRBV25-1,ASKASGGVNEQF
TRBJ2-7,TRBV5-1,ASSLEVLGYEQY
TRBJ2-2,TRBV6-2/TRBV6-3,ASSSPDAGELF
TRBJ2-2,TRBV18,ASSTRTGGNTGELF
TRBJ2-5,TRBV7-7,ASSFAGGGETQY
TRBJ2-1,TRBV5-1,ASSLTGTGLLYEQF
TRBJ1-6,TRBV7-2,ASSLDRGNSPLH
TRBJ2-2,TRBV9,ASSAAGSGELF